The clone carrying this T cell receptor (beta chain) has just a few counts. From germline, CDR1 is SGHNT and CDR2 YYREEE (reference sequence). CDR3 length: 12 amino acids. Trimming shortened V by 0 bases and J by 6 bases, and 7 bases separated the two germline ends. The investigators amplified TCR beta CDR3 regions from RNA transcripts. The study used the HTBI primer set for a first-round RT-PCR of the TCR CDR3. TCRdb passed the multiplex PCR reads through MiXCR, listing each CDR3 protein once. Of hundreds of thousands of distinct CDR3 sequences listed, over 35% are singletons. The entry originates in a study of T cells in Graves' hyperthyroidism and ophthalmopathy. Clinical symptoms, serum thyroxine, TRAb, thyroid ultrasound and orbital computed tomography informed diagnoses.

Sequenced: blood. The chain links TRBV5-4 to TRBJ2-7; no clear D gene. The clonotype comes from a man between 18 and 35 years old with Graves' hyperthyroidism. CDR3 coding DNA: TGTGCCAGCAGCTTGGGGACGGTCGAGCAGTACTTC. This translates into CASSLGTVEQYF.